This section outlines one TCR beta chain sequence together with its context. What this receptor recognizes is not known. No much larger clonotype is one base removed from it; base qualities were not supplied. The sample belongs to a study of OX40 agonist ivuxolimab in advanced cancers. As for the study more broadly: Ivuxolimab was a fully human IgG2 agonistic monoclonal antibody targeting the costimulatory receptor OX40 (CD134). Intravenous ivuxolimab was administered to patients every 2 weeks at six dose levels: 0.01, 0.1, 0.3, 1.5, 3 and 10 mg/kg. Of the roughly 54 dose-escalation patients, hepatocellular carcinoma was present in approximately 20, melanoma in roughly 15, renal cell carcinoma in 9 and head and neck cancer in 9. In the dose-escalation cohort, more than 75% of patients were male, and the mean age was approximately 55 years, with a range of 23 to 79. Patients were allowed to have had prior anti-PD-1, anti-PD-L1 or anti-CTLA-4 therapy, and approximately 40% of the dose-escalation patients had previously received checkpoint inhibitors. Partial responses occurred in three dose-escalation patients, of whom one had hepatocellular carcinoma and two had cutaneous melanoma. Peripheral TCRbeta sequencing aimed to test whether ivuxolimab altered TCR sequence diversity and caused clonal T-cell expansion. The monotherapy dose-escalation portion (N of about 57 patients) of the phase I ivuxolimab trial is reported in the paper.

CDR1 and CDR2, looked up from the germline V gene, are SGHVS and FNYEAQ. The CDR3 contains 18 residues, cysteine and phenylalanine counted. The entry retains the CDR3 DNA only, 54 bases that are in frame from base 1. Trimming accounts for 0 bases at V and 5 bases at J, while the number of junction bases matched to no gene is 13. The investigation overall reported the following: The antigen specificity of the clonally expanded peripheral T cells was not determined. Low levels of normalized T-cell clonal expansion were also shown by some nonresponding patients. Partial responders in the 0.1-3.0 mg/kg groups had among the lowest normalized peripheral clonal expansion, especially among CD8+ T cells. At doses of 0.1 to 3.0 mg/kg, clonal expansion of both CD4+ and CD8+ blood T cells was observed from baseline to week 6. After ivuxolimab, CD8+ T cells had more expanded clones than CD4+ T cells on average.

Patients with autoimmune disease history or receiving systemic immunosuppression were excluded from the trial. Peripheral blood for TCR sequencing was collected from all dose cohorts at baseline, on cycle 4 day 1, and on cycle 7 day 1. The samples were drawn from a first-in-human, open-label, multicenter phase I dose-escalation trial of ivuxolimab. Adults with locally advanced or metastatic melanoma, renal cell carcinoma, hepatocellular carcinoma or head and neck squamous cell carcinoma were enrolled in the trial. Before TCR sequencing, CD4+ T cells and CD8+ T cells from peripheral blood were sorted into separate populations. To sequence the TCRbeta CDR3 region, genomic DNA was isolated from the sorted cells. TCRbeta CDR3 regions were sequenced using the immunoSEQ Assay. The table was pulled from immuneACCESS by TCRdb, which kept in-frame rearrangements only. Such tables lose some clones; where checked, under half of the loss comes from unresolved V genes, and the rest has no known cause. The table for this sample lists about 20,000 clones; around 74% of them were counted only once. Of the sample, about a third is held by the ten largest clones.

The chain employs TRBV7-6 and TRBJ2-3, with 8 junctional bases fitting TRBD1. Material: CD4+ or CD8+ T cells sorted from blood, obtained in a trial of the OX40 agonist ivuxolimab. This TCR came from an adult with an advanced solid tumor such as melanoma, head and neck, liver or kidney cancer. The CDR3 region reads CASSLARPRTGSKDTQYF. In nucleotides, the sequence is TGTGCCAGCAGCTTAGCGCGTCCTAGGACAGGGTCGAAAGATACGCAGTATTTT. The CDR3, completed at both ends by the reference TRBV7-6 and TRBJ2-3 genes, gives the full variable domain GAGVSQSPRYKVTKRGQDVALRCDPISGHVSLYWYRQALGQGPEFLTYFNYEAQQDKSGLPNDRFSAERPEGSISTLTIQRTEQRDSAMYRCASSLARPRTGSKDTQYFGPGTRLTVL.